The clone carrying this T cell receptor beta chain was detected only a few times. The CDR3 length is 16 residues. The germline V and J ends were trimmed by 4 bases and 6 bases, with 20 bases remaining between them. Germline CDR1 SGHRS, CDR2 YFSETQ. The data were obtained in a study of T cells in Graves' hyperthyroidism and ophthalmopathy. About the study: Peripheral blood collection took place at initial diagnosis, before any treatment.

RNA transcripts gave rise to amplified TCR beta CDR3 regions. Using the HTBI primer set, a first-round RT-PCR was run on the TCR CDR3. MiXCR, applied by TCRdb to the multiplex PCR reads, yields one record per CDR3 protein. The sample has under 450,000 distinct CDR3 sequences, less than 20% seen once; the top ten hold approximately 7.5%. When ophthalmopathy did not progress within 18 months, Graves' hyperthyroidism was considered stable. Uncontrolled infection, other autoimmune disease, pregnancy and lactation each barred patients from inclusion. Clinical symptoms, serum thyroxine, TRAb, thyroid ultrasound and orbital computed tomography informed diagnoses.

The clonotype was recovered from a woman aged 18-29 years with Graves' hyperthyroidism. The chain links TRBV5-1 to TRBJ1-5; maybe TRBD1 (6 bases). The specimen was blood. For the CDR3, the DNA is TGCGCCAGCAGCCCAGGGGCGCAAGGGGTGGGTCAGCCCCAGCATTTT. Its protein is CASSPGAQGVGQPQHF.